This entry features one T cell receptor beta chain sequence. The target antigen is unknown. The CDR3 end is not reached by the read, which stops 3 residues before it; the germline J gene fills it in. This sample was taken from a study of T cells in women clearing cervical HPV infection. Overall study: Cases: HPV16-related CIN3 or worse on histology, a couple of invasive cancers.

Prevalent HPV16 infections were excluded; only incident single HPV16 infections included. Study-level results: CIN3+ cases had significantly higher TCR richness than controls; evenness did not differ.

CDR1 is SGHVS and CDR2 is FQNEAQ in the germline V gene. Deletions cut 4 bases from V and 4 bases from J, with 17 bases between. The CDR3 spans 16 residues. The data were produced by immunoSEQ multiplex PCR, yet TCRdb's version contains in-frame clones alone and is incomplete. Here the sample table reports 20,000 to 25,000 clones. The origin of this receptor is a woman between 18 and 70 years old with a cervical HPV16 infection that either progressed to CIN3+ or cleared (not recorded which). The chain uses TRBV7-8 and TRBJ2-1; D perhaps matches TRBD1 (6 bases). Sequenced input: blood buffy coat. The CDR3 loop reads CASSSDDRPSYNEQFF. The covered CDR3 bases are TGTGCCAGCAGCTCCGATGACAGGCCCTCATACAATGAG.